Below, 32 T cell receptor beta chains from the same sample are listed, as sequenced in a study of blood T cell repertoires in COVID-19. TCRdb's table, derived via immunoSEQ multiplex PCR, lists solely in-frame clones and lacks some. The data contain about 130,000 clones, 75% to 90% of them singletons. The sequenced material came from peripheral blood. The receptors were gathered from a man in his sixties with active or convalescent COVID-19.

The rearrangement joins TRBV3-1 (or the pseudogene TRBV3-2) to TRBJ1-2; 10 bases are a match to TRBD1. The ends lost 6 bases at V and 7 bases at J; junction bases unmatched: 11. Germline assignment: CDR1 LGHDT and CDR2 YNNKEL (reference sequence). The CDR3 extends over 15 amino acids. Here the CDR3 DNA reads TGTGCCAGCAGGGATGTAAGACAGGGGGCGGGTGGCTACACCTTC. Protein sequence: CASRDVRQGAGGYTF.

The chain has TRBV5-1 and TRBJ2-3; 14 bases fit TRBD2. CDR3 length equals 17 residues. The germline CDR1 and CDR2 sequences are SGHRS and YFSETQ. Trimming removed 2 bases from V and 5 bases from J; junction bases left unmatched: 7. For the CDR3, the DNA is TGCGCCAGCAGCTTCGGGACTAGCGGGAGCGGCGTAGATACGCAGTATTTT. This gives the protein CASSFGTSGSGVDTQYF.

The V and J genes are TRBV2 and TRBJ1-3; D possibly corresponds to TRBD1 (6 bases). Germline V gene data show CDR1 as SNHLY and CDR2 as FYNNEI. This CDR3 contains 15 residues. Trimming took off 6 bases at V and 3 bases at J, with 15 bases between the two ends. The CDR3 coding sequence is TGTGCCAGCAGAACCACAGGGTCGGGTGGAAACACCATATATTTT. It yields the protein CASRTTGSGGNTIYF.

The V gene is TRBV7-8, the J gene TRBJ2-7, with D maybe TRBD1 (6 bases). Per the germline V gene, CDR1 is SGHVS and CDR2 is FQNEAQ. Deletions cut 6 bases from V and 2 bases from J, with 17 bases between. This CDR3 comprises 15 residues. This CDR3 reads CASRTQGNSAYEQYF. The CDR3 DNA follows: TGTGCCAGCAGAACTCAGGGGAATTCGGCCTACGAGCAGTACTTC.

This chain joins TRBV5-5 and TRBJ1-3; D might be TRBD1 (6 bases). Germline values: CDR1 SGHKS, CDR2 YYEKEE (reference sequence). The CDR3 extends over 16 amino acids. The V end was cut by 2 bases, the J end by 0 bases, with 12 bases between. The chain's CDR3 is CASSFIPDSSGNTIYF. In DNA, the CDR3 is TGTGCCAGCAGCTTTATCCCGGACAGCTCTGGAAACACCATATATTTT. Complete variable domain (other parts from reference TRBV5-5 and TRBJ1-3): DAGVTQSPTHLIKTRGQQVTLRCSPISGHKSVSWYQQVLGQGPQFIFQYYEKEERGRGNFPDRFSARQFPNYSSELNVNALLLGDSALYLCASSFIPDSSGNTIYFGEGSWLTVV.

The chain is built from TRBV7-7 and TRBJ2-1, with 7 positions matching TRBD1. The length of the CDR3 is 15 residues. V was clipped by 1 base and J by 4 bases; unmatched bases: 4. The germline V gene encodes CDR1 SSHAT and CDR2 FNYEAQ (reference sequence). CDR3 nucleotides: TGTGCCAGCAGCTTAGACAGGGGAATATACAATGAGCAGTTCTTC. Translating it yields CASSLDRGIYNEQFF.

The table lists this clone with a few counts. V usage is TRBV27 and J usage is TRBJ2-7; the match to TRBD1 covers 10 bases. The germline V gene encodes CDR1 MNHEY and CDR2 SMNVEV (reference sequence). The CDR3 consists of 16 residues. The J segment lost 3 bases and the V segment lost 5 bases, leaving 10 bases of the junction unmatched. CDR3 amino acids: CASSPWTGGSLYEQYF. The CDR3 DNA reads as TGTGCCAGCAGTCCCTGGACAGGGGGATCTCTCTACGAGCAGTACTTC.

CDR3 DNA: TGTGCCATCAGCCAGGCCGAAGGGGGGGTGCAAGAGACCCAGTACTTC. Residues: CAISQAEGGVQETQYF. This sequence joins TRBV10-3 and TRBJ2-5, with a possible D match to TRBD2 (7 bases). The V gene's germline CDR1 is ENHRY and CDR2 SYGVKD. The ends were cut back, 6 bases at V and 2 bases at J, with 19 bases in the middle. The CDR3 consists of 16 residues.

The chain links TRBV7-2 to TRBJ1-2, with D tentatively TRBD1 (6 bases). Germline V lookup: CDR1 SGHTA, CDR2 FQGNSA. The CDR3 sequence is 16 residues long. The V end was cut by 0 bases, the J end by 0 bases, with 11 bases between. This CDR3 reads CASSLATDRANYGYTF. The CDR3 DNA reads TGTGCCAGCAGCTTAGCCACGGACAGAGCTAACTATGGCTACACCTTC.

This clone was seen just once. The gene calls are TRBV6-5 and TRBJ2-2; D perhaps matches TRBD2 (6 bases). There are 14 residues in the CDR3. Germline-derived CDR1 and CDR2 are MNHEY and SVGAGI. Trimming removed 7 bases at V and 4 bases at J, with 13 bases between. The DNA of the CDR3 is TGTGCCAGCACCCGAGGGACTCTCACCGGGGAGCTGTTTTTT. Residues: CASTRGTLTGELFF.

The rearrangement joins TRBV24-1 to TRBJ2-2; TRBD1 is a possible D gene (5 bases). V shed 3 bases and J shed 1 base, with 8 bases lying between them. The CDR3 has 15 amino acids. In germline, CDR1 is KGHDR, CDR2 SFDVKD. CDR3 in amino acids: CATSDETENTGELFF. The CDR3 region has the DNA TGTGCCACCAGTGATGAGACAGAGAACACCGGGGAGCTGTTTTTT.

This chain links TRBV6-5 with TRBJ2-3; D is possibly TRBD2 (6 bases). The CDR3 spans 14 residues. V dropped 6 bases and J dropped 4 bases, with 14 bases sitting between them. Looked up from germline, CDR1 is MNHEY and CDR2 is SVGAGI. CDR3 amino acids: CASRWGTGADTQYF. The DNA for the CDR3 is TGTGCCAGCAGATGGGGGACTGGCGCAGATACGCAGTATTTT.

The chain is built from TRBV25-1 and TRBJ2-1; 10 bases are a match to TRBD2. Germline CDR1 reads MGHDK; CDR2 reads SYGVNS. CDR3 size: 15 residues. V lost 2 bases, J lost 6 bases, and 4 bases stayed unmatched. CDR3 amino acids: CASSEPAGGFNEQFF. DNA for the CDR3: TGTGCCAGCAGTGAACCAGCGGGAGGGTTCAATGAGCAGTTCTTC.

The chain uses TRBV7-2 and TRBJ2-7; TRBD1 aligns across 9 bases. The CDR3 totals 14 residues. CDR1 SGHTA and CDR2 FQGNSA come from the germline V gene. V was clipped by 6 bases and J by 3 bases; unmatched bases: 6. Written as DNA, the CDR3 is TGTGCCAGCAGATCCGGGACAGGGTACTACGAGCAGTACTTC. This encodes CASRSGTGYYEQYF.

V and J are TRBV9 and TRBJ2-7; 9 positions match TRBD2. The trim removed 4 bases at V and 1 base at J, leaving 3 bases unmatched. Germline loops: CDR1 SGDLS, CDR2 YYNGEE. The CDR3 runs 14 residues. CDR3 amino acids: CASSPLAGSYEQYF. The DNA for the CDR3 is TGTGCCAGCAGCCCGCTAGCGGGGTCCTACGAGCAGTACTTC. Drawing the rest from reference TRBV9 and TRBJ2-7, the complete variable domain is DSGVTQTPKHLITATGQRVTLRCSPRSGDLSVYWYQQSLDQGLQFLIQYYNGEERAKGNILERFSAQQFPDLHSELNLSSLELGDSALYFCASSPLAGSYEQYFGPGTRLTVT.

This clone has a handful of counts. The chain couples TRBV6-6 to TRBJ1-1; 8 nucleotides align to TRBD1. The V gene end was trimmed by 5 bases and the J gene end by 4 bases; junction bases not matched to a gene: 6. The CDR3 covers 14 residues. The germline V gene encodes CDR1 MNHNY and CDR2 SVGAGI (reference sequence). CDR3 residues: CASSRTGSGTEAFF. In DNA form, the CDR3 reads TGTGCCAGCAGTAGGACAGGGTCGGGCACTGAAGCTTTCTTT.

The chain combines TRBV5-1 with TRBJ2-7, with TRBD1 matching over 10 bases. CDR3 length equals 16 residues. The V gene end was trimmed by 0 bases and the J gene end by 3 bases; junction bases not matched to a gene: 6. In germline, CDR1 is SGHRS, CDR2 YFSETQ. The CDR3 DNA reads as TGCGCCAGCAGCTTGGGCGGACAGGGGGGGAACTACGAGCAGTACTTC. Its translation is CASSLGGQGGNYEQYF.

This CDR3 reads CAWSEGGEQPQHF. The CDR3 bases are TGTGCCTGGAGTGAGGGGGGGGAGCAGCCCCAGCATTTT. The chain has TRBV30 and TRBJ1-5; possible D gene TRBD1, 6 bases. The V gene's germline CDR1 is GTSNPN and CDR2 SVGIG (reference sequence). The V and J ends lost 1 base and 7 bases respectively, with 11 bases between them. The CDR3 extends over 13 amino acids.

The chain joins TRBV3-1 (or the pseudogene TRBV3-2) to TRBJ2-2; 8 bases agree with TRBD1. V lost 4 bases to trimming and J lost 4 bases; unmatched junction nucleotides: 8. From germline, CDR1 is LGHDT and CDR2 YNNKEL (reference sequence). The CDR3 is 16 amino acids. CDR3 sequence (DNA): TGTGCCAGCAGCCGTCTTGGACAGGGTGGCACCGGGGAGCTGTTTTTT. Encoded protein: CASSRLGQGGTGELFF.

The chain is built from TRBV4-2 and TRBJ1-2, with D possibly matching TRBD1 (5 bases). The CDR3 has 17 residues. V shed 4 bases and J shed 0 bases, with 18 bases lying between them. The germline V gene encodes CDR1 LGHNA and CDR2 YNFKEQ. CDR3 sequence: CASSLNRQGNANYGYTF. DNA of the CDR3: TGTGCCAGCAGCCTAAATCGTCAGGGAAATGCTAACTATGGCTACACCTTC.

In this sample, this clone turned up once. This chain links TRBV29-1 with TRBJ2-3; 7 positions agree with TRBD2. The CDR3 length is 11 residues. CDR1 and CDR2 (germline): SQVTM, ANQGSEA. V lost 7 bases, J lost 4 bases, and 2 bases stayed unmatched. The CDR3 spells CSGGGADTQYF. The DNA of the CDR3 is TGCAGCGGGGGAGGGGCAGATACGCAGTATTTT.

V usage is TRBV7-2 and J usage is TRBJ1-2; 8 nucleotides match TRBD1. The CDR3 consists of 15 residues. V gave up 0 bases and J gave up 5 bases; unmatched junction bases: 5. Germline lookup yields CDR1 SGHTA and CDR2 FQGNSA. In DNA form, the CDR3 reads TGTGCCAGCAGCTTAGCGGGGACAGGTCGATATGGCTACACCTTC. Translated: CASSLAGTGRYGYTF.

The rearrangement joins TRBV28 to TRBJ2-3; tentative D call: TRBD2 (6 bases). This CDR3 has 11 residues. Germline values: CDR1 MDHEN, CDR2 SYDVKM. V lost 8 bases and J 6 bases, leaving 9 bases between the germline ends. The CDR3 here is CASGTPDTQYF. The CDR3 coding sequence is TGTGCCAGCGGGACTCCGGATACGCAGTATTTT.

This clone was counted once. The chain carries TRBV27 and TRBJ2-2; 11 positions match TRBD2. Looked up from germline, CDR1 is MNHEY and CDR2 is SMNVEV (reference sequence). The CDR3 loop spans 16 amino acids. J lost 6 bases, V lost 6 bases, and 9 bases had no gene match. CDR3 amino acids: CASRLTSGITSGELFF. CDR3 DNA sequence: TGTGCCAGCAGACTGACTAGCGGGATTACGTCCGGGGAGCTGTTTTTT.

The V gene is TRBV5-5, the J gene TRBJ2-1; D is possibly TRBD2 (7 bases). From germline, CDR1 is SGHKS and CDR2 YYEKEE (reference sequence). The ends were cut back, 2 bases at V and 5 bases at J, with 11 bases in the middle. This CDR3 comprises 14 residues. The CDR3 DNA sequence: TGTGCCAGCAGCTTTGCGGGGGCCCACAATGAGCAGTTCTTC. Translation gives CASSFAGAHNEQFF.

V and J are TRBV7-2 and TRBJ2-1; no definite D call. V was cut by 5 bases and J by 7 bases, with 12 bases left in between. Per germline, CDR1 SGHTA and CDR2 FQGNSA. CDR3 length: 13 amino acids. CDR3 region: CASSPADLNEQFF. The CDR3 DNA reads as TGTGCCAGCAGCCCCGCTGACTTGAATGAGCAGTTCTTC.

Only one count was recorded for this clone. The chain uses TRBV28 and TRBJ2-7, with TRBD1 as a possible D gene (6 bases). The V end lost 5 bases, the J end lost 0 bases, and 11 bases lay between the germline ends. The CDR3 loop spans 14 amino acids. The germline V gene has CDR1 MDHEN and CDR2 SYDVKM. CDR3 sequence (DNA): TGTGCCAGCAGTGGTACAGGGAGCTCCTACGAGCAGTACTTC. Protein sequence: CASSGTGSSYEQYF.

CDR3 in amino acids: CASSHDTMMASGSYNEQFF. For the CDR3, the DNA is TGCGCCAGCAGCCACGACACGATGATGGCTAGCGGCTCCTACAATGAGCAGTTCTTC. The chain combines TRBV4-3 with TRBJ2-1; 7 bases align to TRBD2. The CDR3 has 19 amino acids. Losses at the gene ends were 3 bases for V and 0 bases for J; bases not matched to a gene: 14. Germline CDR1 is LGHNA and CDR2 is YSLEER.

This clone came up once. The chain joins TRBV5-1 to TRBJ1-1, with D tentatively TRBD1 (5 bases). V shed 1 base and J shed 6 bases, with 16 bases lying between them. From germline, CDR1 is SGHRS and CDR2 YFSETQ. This CDR3 region has 15 residues. For the CDR3, the DNA is TGCGCCAGCAGCTTGTCGTGGGGGACTGGCGCTGAAGCTTTCTTT. This encodes CASSLSWGTGAEAFF.

The rearrangement uses TRBV6-5 and TRBJ2-3; D possibly corresponds to TRBD2 (5 bases). V lost 6 bases, J lost 6 bases, and 19 bases lay in between. The germline V gene has CDR1 MNHEY and CDR2 SVGAGI. This CDR3 has 15 amino acids. The CDR3 bases are TGTGCCAGCAGGAGCGGCCTAGGGAAAATGGATACGCAGTATTTT. Its protein is CASRSGLGKMDTQYF.

V is TRBV4-3 and J is TRBJ1-2; D gene unclear. Deletions cut 0 bases from V and 2 bases from J, with 10 bases between. Germline CDR1 is LGHNA and CDR2 is YSLEER. CDR3 length: 15 residues. The CDR3 bases are TGCGCCAGCAGCCAAGAATATCCCTCCAACTATGGCTACACCTTC. Translation: CASSQEYPSNYGYTF.

The chain joins TRBV6-5 to TRBJ2-1, with a possible D match to TRBD1 (6 bases). Germline assignment: CDR1 MNHEY and CDR2 SVGAGI. Trimming pared 6 bases from V and 7 bases from J, leaving 13 bases between. CDR3 size: 13 residues. The CDR3 DNA is TGTGCCAGCAGCCTTAGGGGGATAAATGAGCAGTTCTTC. Amino acid sequence: CASSLRGINEQFF.